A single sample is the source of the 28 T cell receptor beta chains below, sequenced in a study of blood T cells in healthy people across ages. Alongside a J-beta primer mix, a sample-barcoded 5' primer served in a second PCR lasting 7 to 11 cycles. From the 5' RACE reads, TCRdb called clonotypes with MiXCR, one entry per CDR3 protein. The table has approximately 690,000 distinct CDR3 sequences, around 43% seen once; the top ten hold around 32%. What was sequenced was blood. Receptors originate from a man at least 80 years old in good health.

The CDR3 DNA is TGCAGCGTTGTCTCGGATGTCTCCTACAATGAGCAGTTCTTC. Translated, it gives CSVVSDVSYNEQFF. The rearrangement links TRBV29-1 to TRBJ2-1; D gene ambiguous. The V gene's germline CDR1 is SQVTM and CDR2 ANQGSEA. Trimming shortened V by 4 bases and J by 0 bases, and 10 bases separated the two germline ends. This CDR3 has 14 amino acids.

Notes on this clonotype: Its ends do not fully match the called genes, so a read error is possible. In nucleotides, the CDR3 is TGTGCCAGCAGGGAACTGAGGGGGCGCGACTATGGCTGCACCTTC. It translates to CASRELRGRDYGCTF. V gene TRBV7-9 combines with J gene TRBJ1-2; 7 bases align to TRBD1. The CDR3 covers 15 residues. Looked up from germline, CDR1 is SEHNR and CDR2 is FQNEAQ (reference sequence).

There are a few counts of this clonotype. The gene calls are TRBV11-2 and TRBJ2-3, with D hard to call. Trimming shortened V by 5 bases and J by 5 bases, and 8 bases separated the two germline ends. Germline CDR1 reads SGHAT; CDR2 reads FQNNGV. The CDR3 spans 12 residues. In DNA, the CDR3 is TGTGCCAGCAGCCCAACCATAGATACGCAGTATTTT. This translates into CASSPTIDTQYF.

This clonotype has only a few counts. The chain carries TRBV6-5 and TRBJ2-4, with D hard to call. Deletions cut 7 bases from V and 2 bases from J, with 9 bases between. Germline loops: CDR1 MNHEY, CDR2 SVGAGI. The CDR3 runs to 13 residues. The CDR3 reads CASTSPSKNIQYF. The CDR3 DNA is TGTGCCAGCACCTCCCCTTCCAAAAACATTCAGTACTTC.

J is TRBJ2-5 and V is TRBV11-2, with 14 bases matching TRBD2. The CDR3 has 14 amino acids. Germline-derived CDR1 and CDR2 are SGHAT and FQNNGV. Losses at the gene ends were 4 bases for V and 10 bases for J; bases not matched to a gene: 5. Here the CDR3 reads CASSSRLAGGLQYF. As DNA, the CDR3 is TGTGCCAGCAGCTCCCGACTAGCGGGAGGGCTCCAGTACTTC.

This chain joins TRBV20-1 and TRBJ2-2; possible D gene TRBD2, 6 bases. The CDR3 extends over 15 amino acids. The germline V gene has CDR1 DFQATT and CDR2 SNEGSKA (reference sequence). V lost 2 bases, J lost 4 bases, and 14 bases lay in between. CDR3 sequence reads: CSARKWGDLTGELFF. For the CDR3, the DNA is TGCAGTGCTAGAAAGTGGGGGGACCTCACCGGGGAGCTGTTTTTT.

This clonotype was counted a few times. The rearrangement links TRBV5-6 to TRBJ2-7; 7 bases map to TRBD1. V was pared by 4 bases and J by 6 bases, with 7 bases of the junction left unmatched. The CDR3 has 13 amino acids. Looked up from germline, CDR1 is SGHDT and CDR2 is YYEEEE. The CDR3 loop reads CASSRTGVAEQYF. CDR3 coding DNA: TGTGCCAGCAGCCGAACAGGGGTGGCCGAGCAGTACTTC.

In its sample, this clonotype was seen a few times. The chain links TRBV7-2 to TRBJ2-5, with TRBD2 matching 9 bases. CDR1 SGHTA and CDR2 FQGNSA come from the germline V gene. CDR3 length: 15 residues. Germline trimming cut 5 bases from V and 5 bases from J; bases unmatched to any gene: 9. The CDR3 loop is CASSAGTSPGETQYF. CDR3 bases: TGTGCCAGCAGCGCTGGGACTAGCCCAGGGGAGACCCAGTACTTC.

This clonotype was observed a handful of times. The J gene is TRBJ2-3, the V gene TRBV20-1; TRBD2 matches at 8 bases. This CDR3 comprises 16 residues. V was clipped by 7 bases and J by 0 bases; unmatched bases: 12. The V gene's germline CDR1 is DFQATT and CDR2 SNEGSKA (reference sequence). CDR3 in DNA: TGCAGTGAGAAACTAGCGGCCATGACTAGCACAGATACGCAGTATTTT. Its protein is CSEKLAAMTSTDTQYF.

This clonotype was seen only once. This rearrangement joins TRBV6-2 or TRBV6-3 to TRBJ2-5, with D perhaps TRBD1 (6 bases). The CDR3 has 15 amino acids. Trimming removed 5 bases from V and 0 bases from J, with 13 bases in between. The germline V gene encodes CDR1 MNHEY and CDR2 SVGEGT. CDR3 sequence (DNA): TGTGCCAGCAGTCAGCCGGACAGCGACCAAGAGACCCAGTACTTC. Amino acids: CASSQPDSDQETQYF.

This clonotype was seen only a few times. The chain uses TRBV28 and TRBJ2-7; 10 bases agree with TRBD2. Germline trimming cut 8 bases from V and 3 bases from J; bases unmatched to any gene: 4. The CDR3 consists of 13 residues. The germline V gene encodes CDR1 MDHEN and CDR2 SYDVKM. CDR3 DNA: TGTGCCAGCTGGGCTAGCGGGAGCTACGAGCAGTACTTC. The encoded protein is CASWASGSYEQYF.

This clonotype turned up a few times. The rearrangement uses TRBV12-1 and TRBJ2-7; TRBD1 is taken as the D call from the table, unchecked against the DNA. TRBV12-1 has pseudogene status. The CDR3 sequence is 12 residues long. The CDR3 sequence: CASSSRQYEQYF. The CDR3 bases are TGTGCCAGCAGCTCAAGACAGTACGAGCAGTACTTC.

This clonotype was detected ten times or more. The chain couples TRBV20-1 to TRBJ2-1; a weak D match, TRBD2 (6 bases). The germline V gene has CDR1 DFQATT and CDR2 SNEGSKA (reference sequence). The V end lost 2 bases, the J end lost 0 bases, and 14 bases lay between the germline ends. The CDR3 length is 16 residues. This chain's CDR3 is CSARPVRGNSYNEQFF. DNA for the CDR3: TGCAGTGCTAGACCGGTGCGGGGCAACTCCTACAATGAGCAGTTCTTC.

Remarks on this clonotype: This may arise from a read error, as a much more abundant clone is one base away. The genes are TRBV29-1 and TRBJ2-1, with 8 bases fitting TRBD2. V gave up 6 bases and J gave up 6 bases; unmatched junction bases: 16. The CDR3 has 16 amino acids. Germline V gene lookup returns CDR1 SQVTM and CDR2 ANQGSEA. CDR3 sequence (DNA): TGCAGCGTCAAAGGCCTAAGCGGGAGCGATGGCAATGAGCAGTTCTTC. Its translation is CSVKGLSGSDGNEQFF.

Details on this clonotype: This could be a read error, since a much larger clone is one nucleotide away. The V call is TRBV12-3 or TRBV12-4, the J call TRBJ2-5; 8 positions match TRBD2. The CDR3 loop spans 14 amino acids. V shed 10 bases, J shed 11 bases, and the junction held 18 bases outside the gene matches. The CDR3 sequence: CANTSRTSSNEQYF. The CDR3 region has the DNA TGTGCCAACACATCTCGGACTAGCTCCAATGAGCAGTACTTC.

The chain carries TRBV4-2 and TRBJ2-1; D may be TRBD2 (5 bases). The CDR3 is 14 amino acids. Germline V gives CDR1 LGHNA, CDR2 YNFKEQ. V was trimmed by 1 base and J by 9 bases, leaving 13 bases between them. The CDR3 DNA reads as TGTGCCAGCAGCCAAGTTGGGGAGTCTACTGAGCAGTTCTTC. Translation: CASSQVGESTEQFF.

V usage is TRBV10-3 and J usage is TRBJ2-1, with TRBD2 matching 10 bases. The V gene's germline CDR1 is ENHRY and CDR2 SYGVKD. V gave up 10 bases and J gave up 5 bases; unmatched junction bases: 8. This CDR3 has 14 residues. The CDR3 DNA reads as TGTGCCACGGTGGCCGGGACTAGCGACAATGAGCAGTTCTTC. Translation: CATVAGTSDNEQFF.

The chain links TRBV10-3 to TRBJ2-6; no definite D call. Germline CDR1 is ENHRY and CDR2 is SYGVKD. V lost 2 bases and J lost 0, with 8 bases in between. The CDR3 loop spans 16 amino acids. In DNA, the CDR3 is TGTGCCATCAGTGAGGTGGAATTCTCTGGGGCCAACGTCCTGACTTTC. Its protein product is CAISEVEFSGANVLTF.

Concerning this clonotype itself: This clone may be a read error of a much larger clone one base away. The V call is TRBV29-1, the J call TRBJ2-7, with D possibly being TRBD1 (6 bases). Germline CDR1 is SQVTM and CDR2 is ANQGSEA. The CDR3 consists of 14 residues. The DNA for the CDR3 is TGCGGCGTTGAAGGGGGTGCAGGTTCCTACGAGCAGTACTTC. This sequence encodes CGVEGGAGSYEQYF.

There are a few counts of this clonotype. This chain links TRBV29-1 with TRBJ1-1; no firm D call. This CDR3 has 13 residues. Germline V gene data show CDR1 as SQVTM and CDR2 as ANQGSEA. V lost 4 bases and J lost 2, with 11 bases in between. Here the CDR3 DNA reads TGCAGCGTTGTGAGGTCGAGAAACACTGAAGCTTTCTTT. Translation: CSVVRSRNTEAFF. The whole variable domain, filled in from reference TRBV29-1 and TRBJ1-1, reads SAVISQKPSRDICQRGTSLTIQCQVDSQVTMMFWYRQQPGQSLTLIATANQGSEATYESGFVIDKFPISRPNLTFSTLTVSNMSPEDSSIYLCSVVRSRNTEAFFGQGTRLTVV.

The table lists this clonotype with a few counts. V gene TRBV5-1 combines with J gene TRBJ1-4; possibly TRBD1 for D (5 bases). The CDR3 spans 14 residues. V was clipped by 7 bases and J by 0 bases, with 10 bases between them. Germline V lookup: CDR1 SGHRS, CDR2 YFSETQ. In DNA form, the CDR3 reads TGCGCCAGCGCCTCGGGGGCAACTAATGAAAAACTGTTTTTT. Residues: CASASGATNEKLFF. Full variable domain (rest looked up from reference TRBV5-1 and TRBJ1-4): KAGVTQTPRYLIKTRGQQVTLSCSPISGHRSVSWYQQTPGQGLQFLFEYFSETQRNKGNFPGRFSGRQFSNSRSEMNVSTLELGDSALYLCASASGATNEKLFFGSGTQLSVL.

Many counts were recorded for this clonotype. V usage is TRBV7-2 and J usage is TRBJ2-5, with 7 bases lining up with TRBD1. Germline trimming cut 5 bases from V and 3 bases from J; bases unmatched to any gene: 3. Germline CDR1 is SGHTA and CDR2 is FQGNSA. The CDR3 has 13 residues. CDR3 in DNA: TGTGCCAGCAGCCGGGACAGAAAAGAGACCCAGTACTTC. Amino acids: CASSRDRKETQYF.

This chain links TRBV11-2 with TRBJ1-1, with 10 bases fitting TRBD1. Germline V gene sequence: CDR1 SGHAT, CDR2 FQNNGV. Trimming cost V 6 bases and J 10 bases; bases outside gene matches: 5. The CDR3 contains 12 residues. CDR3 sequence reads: CASRGTGAGAFF. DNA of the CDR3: TGTGCCAGCAGGGGGACAGGGGCTGGAGCTTTCTTT.

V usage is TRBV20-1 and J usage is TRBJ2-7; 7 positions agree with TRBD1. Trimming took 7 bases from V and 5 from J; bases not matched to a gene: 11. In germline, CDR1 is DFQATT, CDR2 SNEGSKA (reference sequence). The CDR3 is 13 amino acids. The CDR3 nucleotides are TGCAGTGGAGTTTCGAACAGGGGCCACGAGCAGTACTTC. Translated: CSGVSNRGHEQYF.

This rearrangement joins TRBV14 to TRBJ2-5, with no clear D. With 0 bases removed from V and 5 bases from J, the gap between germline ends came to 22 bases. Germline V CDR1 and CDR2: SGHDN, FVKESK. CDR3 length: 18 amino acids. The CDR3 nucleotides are TGTGCCAGCAGCCAAGAGGGGAAGAGGACCGCGCTGGCGGAGACCCAGTACTTC. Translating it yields CASSQEGKRTALAETQYF.

Here the CDR3 reads CASSGDRGPGNTIYF. CDR3 DNA: TGTGCCAGCAGTGGAGACAGGGGGCCTGGAAACACCATATATTTT. The chain employs TRBV25-1 and TRBJ1-3; TRBD1 matches 10 bases. V trimming: 4 bases; J trimming: 2 bases; junction bases outside the gene matches: 2. Germline CDR1 is MGHDK and CDR2 is SYGVNS. This CDR3 spans 15 amino acids.

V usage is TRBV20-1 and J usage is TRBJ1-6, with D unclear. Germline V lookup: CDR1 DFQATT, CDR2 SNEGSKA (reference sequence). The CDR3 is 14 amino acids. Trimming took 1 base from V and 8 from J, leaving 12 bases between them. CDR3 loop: CSARVPVGDSPLHF. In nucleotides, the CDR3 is TGCAGTGCTAGAGTTCCAGTTGGAGATTCACCCCTCCACTTT.

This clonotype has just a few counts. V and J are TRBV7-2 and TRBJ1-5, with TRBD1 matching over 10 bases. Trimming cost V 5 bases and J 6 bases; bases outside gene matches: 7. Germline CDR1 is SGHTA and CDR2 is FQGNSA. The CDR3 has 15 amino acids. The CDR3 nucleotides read TGTGCCAGCAGCAAGGACAGGGGGGGGAGTCAGCCCCAGCATTTT. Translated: CASSKDRGGSQPQHF. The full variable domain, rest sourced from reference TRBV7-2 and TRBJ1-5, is GAGVSQSPSNKVTEKGKDVELRCDPISGHTALYWYRQSLGQGLEFLIYFQGNSAPDKSGLPSDRFSAERTGGSVSTLTIQRTQQEDSAVYLCASSKDRGGSQPQHFGDGTRLSIL.